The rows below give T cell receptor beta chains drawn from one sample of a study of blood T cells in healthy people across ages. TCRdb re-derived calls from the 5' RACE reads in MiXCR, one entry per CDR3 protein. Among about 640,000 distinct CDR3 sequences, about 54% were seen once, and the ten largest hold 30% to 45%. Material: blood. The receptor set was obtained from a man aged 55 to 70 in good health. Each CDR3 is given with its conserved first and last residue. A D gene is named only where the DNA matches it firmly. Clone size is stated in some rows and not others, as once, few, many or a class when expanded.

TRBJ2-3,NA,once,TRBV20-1,TGCAGTGCTAGAGATCGCGCTAATACAGATACGCAGTATTTT,CSARDRANTDTQYF
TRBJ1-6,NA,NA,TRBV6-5,TGTGCCAGCAGCCGATCCGGGGGCCCCTATAATTCACCCCTCCACTTT,CASSRSGGPYNSPLHF
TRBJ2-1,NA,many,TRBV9,TGTGCCAGCAGCGTAGAGGGGACCCCGTGGGGTGAGCAGTTCTTC,CASSVEGTPWGEQFF
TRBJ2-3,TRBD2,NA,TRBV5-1,TGCGCCAGCAGCGCGGGGGATCTCACAGATACGCAGTATTTT,CASSAGDLTDTQYF
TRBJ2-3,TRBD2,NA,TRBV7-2,TGTGCCAGCAGCTTAGGGACTAGCGGGGCAGATACGCAGTATTTT,CASSLGTSGADTQYF
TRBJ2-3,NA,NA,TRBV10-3,TGTGCCATCAGTGAGGGTCCCGGGGTTAGTGCAGATACGCAGTATTTT,CAISEGPGVSADTQYF
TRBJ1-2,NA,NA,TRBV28,TGTGCCAGCAGTTCCACCGGAGCTAACTATGGCTACACCTTC,CASSSTGANYGYTF
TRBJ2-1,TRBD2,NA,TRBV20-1,TGCAGTGCTAGAGGGATAGCGGGGACCACCTACAATGAGCAGTTCTTC,CSARGIAGTTYNEQFF
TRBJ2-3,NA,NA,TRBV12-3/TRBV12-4,TGTGCCAGCAGCATAATGAGTACAGATACGCAGTATTTT,CASSIMSTDTQYF
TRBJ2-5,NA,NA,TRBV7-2,TGTGCCAGCAGCACCGGACTTCCCCAAGAGACCCAGTACTTC,CASSTGLPQETQYF
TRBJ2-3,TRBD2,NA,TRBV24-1,TGTGCCACCAGTGATCCCGGGGGGACGGGAAGTGATACGCAGTATTTT,CATSDPGGTGSDTQYF
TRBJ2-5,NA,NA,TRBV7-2,TGTGCCAGCAGCTTAGATGCAGGGACAGAGACCCAGTACTTC,CASSLDAGTETQYF
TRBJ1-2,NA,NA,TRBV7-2,TGTGCCAGCAGCTTAGTGGGGGGGGTGAACTATGGCTACACCTTC,CASSLVGGVNYGYTF
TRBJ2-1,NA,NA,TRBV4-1,TGCGCCAGCAGCCAAGAGCTAACAGCGTATGAGCAGTTCTTC,CASSQELTAYEQFF
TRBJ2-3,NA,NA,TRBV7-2,TGTGCCAGCAGCTTAGGGTGGAGGGCCCGACGGAGCACAGATACGCAGTATTTT,CASSLGWRARRSTDTQYF
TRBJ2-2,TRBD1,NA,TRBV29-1,TGCAGCGTGGGACAGGGACCCGACGGGGAGCTGTTTTTT,CSVGQGPDGELFF
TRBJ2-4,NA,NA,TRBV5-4,TGTGCCAGCAGCTTGGACGGTCATAACATTCAGTACTTC,CASSLDGHNIQYF
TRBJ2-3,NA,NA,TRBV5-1,TGCGCCAGCAGCTTCGTCGCATGGCCAGATACGCAGTATTTT,CASSFVAWPDTQYF
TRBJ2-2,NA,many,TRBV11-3,TGTGCCAGCAGCCAAGCGCGTGGTACCGGGGAGCTGTTTTTT,CASSQARGTGELFF
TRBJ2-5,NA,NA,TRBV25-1,TGTGCCAGCAGACACTTGGGGGAGACCCAGTACTTC,CASRHLGETQYF
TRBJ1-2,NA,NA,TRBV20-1,TGCAGTGCTAGAGACCGGGATGGCTTGAACGGCTACACCTTC,CSARDRDGLNGYTF
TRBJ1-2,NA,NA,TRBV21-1,TGTGCCAGCAGCAAACGGGGAAACTATGGCTACACCTTC,CASSKRGNYGYTF
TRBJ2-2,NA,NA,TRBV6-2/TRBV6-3,TGTGCCAGCAACAACTGGGCGGCTGGGGCCGGGGAGCTGTTTTTT,CASNNWAAGAGELFF
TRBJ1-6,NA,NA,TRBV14,TGTGCCAGCAGCCAAGTCCCCTTGTCGAGCTCCTATAATTCACCCCTCCACTTT,CASSQVPLSSSYNSPLHF
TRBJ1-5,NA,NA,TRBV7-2,TGTGCCAGCAGCCCTGTATGGGGGGCTGGTCAGCCCCAGCATTTT,CASSPVWGAGQPQHF
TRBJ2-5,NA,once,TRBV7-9,TGTGCCAGCAGCTTCGGGCCAGCCCCCCAAGAGACCCAGTACTTC,CASSFGPAPQETQYF
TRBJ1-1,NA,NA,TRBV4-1,TGCGCCAGCAGCCAAGATCAAGGGGTGGTCACTGAAGCTTTCTTT,CASSQDQGVVTEAFF
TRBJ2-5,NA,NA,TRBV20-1,TGCAGTGGTCTGGGGGCCACCCAAGAGACCCAGTACTTC,CSGLGATQETQYF
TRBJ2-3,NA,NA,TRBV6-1,TGTGCCGCGTCCGGGGGAGGTACCGGGGGCGCAGATACGCAGTATTTT,CAASGGGTGGADTQYF
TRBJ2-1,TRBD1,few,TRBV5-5,TGTGCCAGCAGCTTGGGGACAGGGGTCCCCAATGAGCAGTTCTTC,CASSLGTGVPNEQFF
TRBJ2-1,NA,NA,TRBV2,TGTGCCAGCAGCGTACAGGGTACGAATGAGCAGTTCTTC,CASSVQGTNEQFF
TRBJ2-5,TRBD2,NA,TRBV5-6,TGTGCCAGCAGTGGGGTGACTAGCGGGGATGAGACCCAGTACTTC,CASSGVTSGDETQYF
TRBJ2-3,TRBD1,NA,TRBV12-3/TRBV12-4,TGTGCCAGCAGCCGGGACAGGCCCGCAGATACGCAGTATTTT,CASSRDRPADTQYF
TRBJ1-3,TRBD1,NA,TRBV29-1,TGCAGCGTTGAAGATCCTGAGGGGGCGACCTCTGGAAACACCATATATTTT,CSVEDPEGATSGNTIYF
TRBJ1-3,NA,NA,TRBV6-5,TGTGCCAGCAGCAGAAGCAGGGATCGAAACACCATATATTTT,CASSRSRDRNTIYF
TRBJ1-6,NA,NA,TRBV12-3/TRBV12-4,TGTGCCAGCAGTCCATCGGACGGTAATTCACCCCCCCACTTT,CASSPSDGNSPPHF
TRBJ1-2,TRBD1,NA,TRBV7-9,TGTGCCAGCACGGGAAGAGGGACAGGGTTCGACTTCTATGGCTACACCTTC,CASTGRGTGFDFYGYTF
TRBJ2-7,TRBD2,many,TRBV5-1,TGCGCCAGCAGCCAGACTAGCGCCTACGAGCAGTACTTC,CASSQTSAYEQYF
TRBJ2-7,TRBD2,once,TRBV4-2,TGTGCCAGCAGCCAAGATCCCTCTAGCGGGGGGGCCCAGGAGCAGTACTTC,CASSQDPSSGGAQEQYF
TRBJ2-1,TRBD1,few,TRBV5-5,TGTGCCAGCAGCAATCAGGGGACAGGGGTCTACAATGAGCAGTTCTTC,CASSNQGTGVYNEQFF
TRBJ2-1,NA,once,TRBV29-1,TGCAGCGTTTCAGATGCCAGGTATGCTGATGAGCAGTTCTTC,CSVSDARYADEQFF
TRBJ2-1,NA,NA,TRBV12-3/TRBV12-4,TGTGCCAGCAGTGCCGGATCGGGGGCCGTATACAATGAGCAGTTCTTC,CASSAGSGAVYNEQFF
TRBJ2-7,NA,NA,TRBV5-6,TGTGCCAGCAGCTTTGACGGCTACGAGCAGTACTTC,CASSFDGYEQYF
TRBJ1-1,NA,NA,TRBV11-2,TGTGCCAGCAGCTTAATGCTCGTCCAGGGCTGGATGAACACTGAAGCTTTCTTT,CASSLMLVQGWMNTEAFF
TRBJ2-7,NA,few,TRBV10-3,TGTGCCATCAGTGAGTCGCAACTACAGGGATGGGGCGAGCAGTACTTC,CAISESQLQGWGEQYF
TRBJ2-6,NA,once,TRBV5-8,TGTGCCAGCAGCTTCGCAGGCCAAAGCTCTGGGGCCAACGTCCTGACTTTC,CASSFAGQSSGANVLTF
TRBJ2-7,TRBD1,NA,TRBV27,TGTGCCAGCCAAACCGAAAGGGGGCCGTACGAGCAGTACTTC,CASQTERGPYEQYF
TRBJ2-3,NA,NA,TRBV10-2,TGCGCCAGCAGTGAGTCCTCCCGCACAGATACGCAGTATTTT,CASSESSRTDTQYF
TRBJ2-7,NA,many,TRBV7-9,TGTGCCAGCAGCCAGGGGGGGGTGACATACGAGCAGTACTTC,CASSQGGVTYEQYF
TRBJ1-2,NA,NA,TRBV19,TGTGCCAGTACCAACCGGGACGCCGGCTACACCTTC,CASTNRDAGYTF
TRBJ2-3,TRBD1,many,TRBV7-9,TGTGCCAGCAGCGTAGACAGGGATGGTACGCAGTATTTT,CASSVDRDGTQYF